The rows below give T cell receptor beta chains drawn from one sample of a study of Graves' ophthalmopathy and Graves' hyperthyroidism. MiXCR, run by TCRdb on the multiplex PCR reads, gives a single entry per CDR3 protein. Altogether 500,000 to 700,000 distinct CDR3 sequences are present, about 20% being singletons, with the ten largest covering around 6.5%. The material sequenced was peripheral blood. These TCRs come from a woman under 30 with stable Graves' hyperthyroidism. Some clones in this sample may be carry-over from other donors' samples. Both conserved end residues are part of each CDR3. The listing skips clone size in some rows; elsewhere it reads once, few, many or a size class.

many TRBV11-1 CASSRDGPREQYF
once TRBV10-3 CAIRPGLRAYEQYF
many TRBV4-1 CASSRAGDGYGYTF
many TRBV11-2 CASSLGSGFGNTIYF
- TRBV4-1 CASSQDRGGTGQETQYF
- TRBV6-5 CASSLGQDPNTGELFF
many TRBV12-3/TRBV12-4 CASRLGVTEAFF
many TRBV2 CASSERASGSSETQYF
- TRBV19 CASSDSGTSGANVLTF
- TRBV6-5 CASSYWGSETQYF
many TRBV11-2 CASSLHLPGDYEQYF
many TRBV7-6 CASRGGISSNQPQHF
many TRBV6-5 CASSHTMGLLWGYTF
many TRBV20-1 CSARDRAGGPITVYEQYF
- TRBV6-2/TRBV6-3 CASGVSYEQYF
- TRBV15 CATSSQGLNTEAFF
many TRBV11-2 CASSFGGLADNKNIQYF
few TRBV18 CASSPSTGVGGYTF
- TRBV13 CASSSGVVSVETQYF
few TRBV12-3/TRBV12-4 CASSLAVDYEQYF
- TRBV15 CATSGEGTDPSGIQYF
once TRBV12-3/TRBV12-4 CASSRGTGGGMNTEAFF
many TRBV12-3/TRBV12-4 CASSTPQVSEAFF
many TRBV6-5 CASRPLQGAGNTIYF
many TRBV7-8 CASSKGGEKTAFF
many TRBV27 CASSELDREEDGYTF
few TRBV27 CASSLHGTYEQYF
few TRBV20-1 CSVSEGSSYNSPLHF
- TRBV6-1 CASRDRGLGANVLTF
- TRBV7-2 CASSLKWLRAEAFF
many TRBV2 CASSRGEDYGYTF
many TRBV10-3 CAIRPAGSGSYEQYF
many TRBV12-3/TRBV12-4 CASSTTSGGQETQYF
many TRBV9 CASSVSGLSYEQYF
few TRBV6-2/TRBV6-3 CASSYSSRGNTEAFF
once TRBV7-2 CASSSRPISNQPQHF
few TRBV28 CASSLGTQYNSPLHF
- TRBV6-1 CASSPGVRPIAYGYTF
many TRBV20-1 CSAGKGNYEQYF
many TRBV19 CASSTWVWDRGNTDTEAFF